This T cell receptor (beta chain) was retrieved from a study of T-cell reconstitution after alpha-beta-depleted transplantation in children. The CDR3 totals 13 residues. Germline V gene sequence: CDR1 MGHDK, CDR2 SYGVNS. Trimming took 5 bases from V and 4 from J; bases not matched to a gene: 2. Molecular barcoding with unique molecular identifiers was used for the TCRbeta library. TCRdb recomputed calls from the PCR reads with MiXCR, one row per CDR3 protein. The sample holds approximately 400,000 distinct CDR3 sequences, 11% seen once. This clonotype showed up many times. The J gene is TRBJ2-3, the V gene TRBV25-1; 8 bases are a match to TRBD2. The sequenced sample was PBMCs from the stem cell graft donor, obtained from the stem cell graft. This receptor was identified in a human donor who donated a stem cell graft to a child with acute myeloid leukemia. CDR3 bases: TGTGCCAGCAGTAGCGGGAGACCAGATACGCAGTATTTT. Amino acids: CASSSGRPDTQYF.